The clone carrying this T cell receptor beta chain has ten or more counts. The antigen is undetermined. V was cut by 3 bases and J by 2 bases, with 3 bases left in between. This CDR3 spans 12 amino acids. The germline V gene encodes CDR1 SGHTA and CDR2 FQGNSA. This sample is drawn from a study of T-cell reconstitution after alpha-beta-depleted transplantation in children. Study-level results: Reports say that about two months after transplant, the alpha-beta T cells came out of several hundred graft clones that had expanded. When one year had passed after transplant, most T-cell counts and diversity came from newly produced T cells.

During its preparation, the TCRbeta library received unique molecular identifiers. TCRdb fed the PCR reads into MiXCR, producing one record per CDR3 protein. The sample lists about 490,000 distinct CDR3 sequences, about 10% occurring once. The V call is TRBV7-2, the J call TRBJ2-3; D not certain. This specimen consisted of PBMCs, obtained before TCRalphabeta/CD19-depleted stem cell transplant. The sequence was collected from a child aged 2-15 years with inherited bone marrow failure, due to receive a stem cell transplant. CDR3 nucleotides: TGTGCCAGCAGCTTTCTCACAGATACGCAGTATTTT. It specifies CASSFLTDTQYF.